These T cell receptor beta chains were read from a single sample in a study of T cell responses to AZD1222 COVID-19 vaccine. This table comes from immunoSEQ multiplex PCR, and its TCRdb copy is limited to in-frame clones, with some not included. This table has some 140,000 clones, 65% to 90% appearing once. The sample consisted of peripheral blood, taken 28 days after the second dose of the MenACWY control vaccine. The receptor source for this set is an adult who received the MenACWY meningococcal vaccine as a control. The CDR3 runs from the conserved cysteine through the conserved F or W. Each record gives: J gene, V gene, CDR3 protein.

j_call: TRBJ2-7
v_call: TRBV30
cdr3_aa: CAWSQRNRRDEQYF

j_call: TRBJ2-5
v_call: TRBV11-2
cdr3_aa: CASSPGQRETQYF

j_call: TRBJ2-1
v_call: TRBV6-5
cdr3_aa: CASRDRDRFYNEQFF

j_call: TRBJ1-5
v_call: TRBV7-6
cdr3_aa: CASNGGGRDQPQHF

j_call: TRBJ1-2
v_call: TRBV5-5
cdr3_aa: CASSLAGGYTF

j_call: TRBJ2-7
v_call: TRBV19
cdr3_aa: CASSAQGGKRDEQYF

j_call: TRBJ1-6
v_call: TRBV5-1
cdr3_aa: CASSLRLSGERSPLHF

j_call: TRBJ1-6
v_call: TRBV6-5
cdr3_aa: CASRASGGDSPLHF

j_call: TRBJ2-5
v_call: TRBV28
cdr3_aa: CASSLSVGGKETQYF

j_call: TRBJ1-3
v_call: TRBV6-5
cdr3_aa: CASKNPVDTIYF

j_call: TRBJ2-5
v_call: TRBV6-5
cdr3_aa: CASTSGGAAQYF

j_call: TRBJ2-5
v_call: TRBV28
cdr3_aa: CASSSSDGILIGETQYF

j_call: TRBJ1-1
v_call: TRBV27
cdr3_aa: CASSSVGTEAFF

j_call: TRBJ2-7
v_call: TRBV6-5
cdr3_aa: CASSYSGLAGVQQYF

j_call: TRBJ1-2
v_call: TRBV27
cdr3_aa: CASSSWDRPNGYTF

j_call: TRBJ1-5
v_call: TRBV10-2
cdr3_aa: CASSRAGSPNQPQHF

j_call: TRBJ1-2
v_call: TRBV3-1/TRBV3-2
cdr3_aa: CASSQGPGAGYGYTF

j_call: TRBJ2-1
v_call: TRBV4-2
cdr3_aa: CASSQRLAGISYNEQFF

j_call: TRBJ1-2
v_call: TRBV27
cdr3_aa: CASSSAGDPPRGYTF

j_call: TRBJ1-1
v_call: TRBV5-5
cdr3_aa: CASSRRADVNTEAFF

j_call: TRBJ1-6
v_call: TRBV5-6
cdr3_aa: CASSSGTGVSPLHF

j_call: TRBJ1-1
v_call: TRBV6-6
cdr3_aa: CASSYSERVNTEAFF

j_call: TRBJ2-5
v_call: TRBV15
cdr3_aa: CATSTPAVGGIETQYF

j_call: TRBJ2-2
v_call: TRBV2
cdr3_aa: CASSPQGKDTGELFF

j_call: TRBJ2-7
v_call: TRBV29-1
cdr3_aa: CSVDRVQGASYEQYF

j_call: TRBJ2-2
v_call: TRBV7-6
cdr3_aa: CASSPRLAGGLDVTGELFF

j_call: TRBJ2-1
v_call: TRBV2
cdr3_aa: CASSEEGLGSYNEQFF

j_call: TRBJ2-7
v_call: TRBV10-3
cdr3_aa: CATGTSGRASYEQYF

j_call: TRBJ2-7
v_call: TRBV3-1/TRBV3-2
cdr3_aa: CASSLGLAGTTPYEQYF

j_call: TRBJ1-4
v_call: TRBV5-5
cdr3_aa: CASSLGSNEKLFF

j_call: TRBJ2-7
v_call: TRBV4-1
cdr3_aa: CASSQDSGSGSYEQYF

j_call: TRBJ1-4
v_call: TRBV5-5
cdr3_aa: CASSYLLRPRGSPLNEKLFF

j_call: TRBJ1-1
v_call: TRBV5-1
cdr3_aa: CASSDVQGSTEAFF

j_call: TRBJ1-2
v_call: TRBV28
cdr3_aa: CASSLTALRGYTF

j_call: TRBJ1-2
v_call: TRBV4-2
cdr3_aa: CASSRPGTDGRGYTF

j_call: TRBJ2-1
v_call: TRBV7-8
cdr3_aa: CASRPGASGGAYEQFF

j_call: TRBJ1-6
v_call: TRBV25-1
cdr3_aa: CASTRQEGSPLHF

j_call: TRBJ1-5
v_call: TRBV19
cdr3_aa: CASSMATGSQHF

j_call: TRBJ1-2
v_call: TRBV29-1
cdr3_aa: CSVLTPDGNYGYTF

j_call: TRBJ2-3
v_call: TRBV14
cdr3_aa: CASSQRADTQYF

j_call: TRBJ2-4
v_call: TRBV28
cdr3_aa: CASSTTGGLNIQYF

j_call: TRBJ1-2
v_call: TRBV15
cdr3_aa: CATSTPRGSYTF

j_call: TRBJ2-7
v_call: TRBV30
cdr3_aa: CAWSAPGAPEHEQYF

j_call: TRBJ1-1
v_call: TRBV5-1
cdr3_aa: CASSPMWGGTEAFF

j_call: TRBJ2-2
v_call: TRBV5-4
cdr3_aa: CASLPELTNTGELFF

j_call: TRBJ1-2
v_call: TRBV29-1
cdr3_aa: CSVGQRGYGYTF

j_call: TRBJ1-6
v_call: TRBV4-3
cdr3_aa: CASSQEDRANSPLHF

j_call: TRBJ2-7
v_call: TRBV2
cdr3_aa: CASVLTGGEQYF

j_call: TRBJ2-2
v_call: TRBV18
cdr3_aa: CASSRLAGGDYTGELFF

j_call: TRBJ1-2
v_call: TRBV19
cdr3_aa: CASSIDLETMGGYTF

j_call: TRBJ1-1
v_call: TRBV19
cdr3_aa: CASSITAVFGTEAFF

j_call: TRBJ1-2
v_call: TRBV7-9
cdr3_aa: CASSSGFGGNVAGYTF

j_call: TRBJ1-2
v_call: TRBV12-5
cdr3_aa: CASGLSERVSYTF

j_call: TRBJ1-1
v_call: TRBV7-2
cdr3_aa: CASSPGAANTEAFF

j_call: TRBJ2-7
v_call: TRBV2
cdr3_aa: CASSAGPPAYEQYF

j_call: TRBJ2-7
v_call: TRBV5-4
cdr3_aa: CASSLGGAGGEYEQYF

j_call: TRBJ1-1
v_call: TRBV5-1
cdr3_aa: CASSLGPNTEAFF